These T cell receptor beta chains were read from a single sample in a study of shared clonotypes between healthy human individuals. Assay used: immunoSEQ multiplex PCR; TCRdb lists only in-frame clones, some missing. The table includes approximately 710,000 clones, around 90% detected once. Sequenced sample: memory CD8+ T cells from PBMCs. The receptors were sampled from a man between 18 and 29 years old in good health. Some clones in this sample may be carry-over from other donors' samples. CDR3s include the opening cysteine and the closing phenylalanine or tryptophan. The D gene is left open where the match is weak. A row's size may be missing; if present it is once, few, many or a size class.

CDR3nt: TGTGCCAGCCTGCCCGAGGGAGATAACTATGGCTACACCTTC
CDR3aa: CASLPEGDNYGYTF
v_gene: TRBV5-6
j_gene: TRBJ1-2
d_gene: NA
abundance: NA

CDR3nt: TGTGCCAGCAGTTTAGGACACTACAATGAGCAGTTCTTC
CDR3aa: CASSLGHYNEQFF
v_gene: TRBV27
j_gene: TRBJ2-1
d_gene: NA
abundance: once

CDR3nt: TGTGCCAGCAGTCCCTTCTTCCAGGGGGCTGGGGAAAAACTGTTTTTT
CDR3aa: CASSPFFQGAGEKLFF
v_gene: TRBV28
j_gene: TRBJ1-4
d_gene: TRBD1
abundance: NA

CDR3nt: TGTGCCATCACTAAGGGACAGGTAGGGGGGTATGAGCAGTTCTTC
CDR3aa: CAITKGQVGGYEQFF
v_gene: TRBV10-3
j_gene: TRBJ2-1
d_gene: TRBD1
abundance: NA

CDR3nt: TGCAGCGTTGAAAGGGACAGGGGTGGCTACGAGCAGTACTTC
CDR3aa: CSVERDRGGYEQYF
v_gene: TRBV29-1
j_gene: TRBJ2-7
d_gene: TRBD1
abundance: once

CDR3nt: TGCGCCAGCAGCTTGGACAGGGGGCCTTGGGAGCAGTACTTC
CDR3aa: CASSLDRGPWEQYF
v_gene: TRBV5-1
j_gene: TRBJ2-7
d_gene: TRBD1
abundance: NA

CDR3nt: TGTGCCATCAGTGAGTCGTGGGGACAAGGCTACGAGCAGTACTTC
CDR3aa: CAISESWGQGYEQYF
v_gene: TRBV10-3
j_gene: TRBJ2-7
d_gene: NA
abundance: NA

CDR3nt: TGTGCCACCAGCAGAGAGAACGTCTACGAGCAGTACTTC
CDR3aa: CATSRENVYEQYF
v_gene: TRBV15
j_gene: TRBJ2-7
d_gene: NA
abundance: NA

CDR3nt: TGCAGCGCCCCGGGGTTGCCGAACTACAATGAGCAGTTCTTC
CDR3aa: CSAPGLPNYNEQFF
v_gene: TRBV29-1
j_gene: TRBJ2-1
d_gene: NA
abundance: NA

CDR3nt: TGTGCCAGCAGTTTAGTTTCAGGGGGCAGAACTGAAGCTTTCTTT
CDR3aa: CASSLVSGGRTEAFF
v_gene: TRBV28
j_gene: TRBJ1-1
d_gene: TRBD1
abundance: once

CDR3nt: TGTGCCAGCAGCTTAGAAGGGATTCCCTACAATGAGCAGTTCTTC
CDR3aa: CASSLEGIPYNEQFF
v_gene: TRBV7-9
j_gene: TRBJ2-1
d_gene: NA
abundance: NA

CDR3nt: TGTGCCACCGAGGATCTCCAAGAGACCCAGTACTTC
CDR3aa: CATEDLQETQYF
v_gene: TRBV27
j_gene: TRBJ2-5
d_gene: NA
abundance: NA

CDR3nt: TGTGCCAGCAGTGGGGGTACTAACTATGGCTACACCTTC
CDR3aa: CASSGGTNYGYTF
v_gene: TRBV7-9
j_gene: TRBJ1-2
d_gene: NA
abundance: NA

CDR3nt: TGTGCCATCAGTGAGGAGGGTCAAAGGGTTACAGACTCTGGCTACACCTTC
CDR3aa: CAISEEGQRVTDSGYTF
v_gene: TRBV10-3
j_gene: TRBJ1-2
d_gene: NA
abundance: NA

CDR3nt: TGTGCCAGCAGTACTAGCGGGAGTCCCCACAATGAGCAGTTCTTC
CDR3aa: CASSTSGSPHNEQFF
v_gene: TRBV6-1
j_gene: TRBJ2-1
d_gene: TRBD2
abundance: NA

CDR3nt: TGTGCCAGCAGTGAGGGACAGGGGGCGGGTGGCTACACCTTC
CDR3aa: CASSEGQGAGGYTF
v_gene: TRBV6-5
j_gene: TRBJ1-2
d_gene: TRBD1
abundance: once

CDR3nt: TGTGCCAGTAGTATATTGGGAGCGAGCGGATCCACTGAAGCTTTCTTT
CDR3aa: CASSILGASGSTEAFF
v_gene: TRBV19
j_gene: TRBJ1-1
d_gene: NA
abundance: NA

CDR3nt: TGTGCCAGCAGCTGGACAGGGTGGGCCGATGAGCAGTTCTTC
CDR3aa: CASSWTGWADEQFF
v_gene: TRBV5-6
j_gene: TRBJ2-1
d_gene: TRBD1
abundance: NA

CDR3nt: TGTGCCAGCAGAGGGACAGGGGAAAGCTCCTATAATTCACCCCTCCACTTT
CDR3aa: CASRGTGESSYNSPLHF
v_gene: TRBV27
j_gene: TRBJ1-6
d_gene: TRBD1
abundance: NA

CDR3nt: TGTGCCAGCAGTGAAACTAGCGGGAGGTGGAATGAGCAGTTCTTC
CDR3aa: CASSETSGRWNEQFF
v_gene: TRBV6-4
j_gene: TRBJ2-1
d_gene: TRBD2
abundance: once

CDR3nt: TGTGCCAGCAGCTTATGGCGGGAAAGAGGAGAGACCCAGTACTTC
CDR3aa: CASSLWRERGETQYF
v_gene: TRBV7-2
j_gene: TRBJ2-5
d_gene: NA
abundance: NA

CDR3nt: TGTGCCAGCAGCTCTCCCCCCAATGAGCAGTTCTTC
CDR3aa: CASSSPPNEQFF
v_gene: TRBV5-4
j_gene: TRBJ2-1
d_gene: NA
abundance: NA

CDR3nt: TGTGCCAGCAGCTTCAGGTCGGGATGGGGCACTGAAGCTTTCTTT
CDR3aa: CASSFRSGWGTEAFF
v_gene: TRBV7-9
j_gene: TRBJ1-1
d_gene: NA
abundance: NA

CDR3nt: TGTGCCAGCGGGGTTTATCAGCCCCAGCATTTT
CDR3aa: CASGVYQPQHF
v_gene: TRBV6-5
j_gene: TRBJ1-5
d_gene: NA
abundance: NA

CDR3nt: TGTGCCAGCAGCTTAGTCAGGGACAGCAGGACTAGCGGGAGCCACGAGCAGTACTTC
CDR3aa: CASSLVRDSRTSGSHEQYF
v_gene: TRBV7-8
j_gene: TRBJ2-7
d_gene: TRBD2
abundance: NA

CDR3nt: TGTGCCAGCAGTTTAAGCCGACCCGGAAACACCATATATTTT
CDR3aa: CASSLSRPGNTIYF
v_gene: TRBV27
j_gene: TRBJ1-3
d_gene: NA
abundance: NA

CDR3nt: TGTGCCAGTAGTAACAGAATAACCGGGGAGCTGTTTTTT
CDR3aa: CASSNRITGELFF
v_gene: TRBV19
j_gene: TRBJ2-2
d_gene: NA
abundance: once

CDR3nt: TGTGCCAGCAGCCGGGGACAGGGTAACAGGATGAACACTGAAGCTTTCTTT
CDR3aa: CASSRGQGNRMNTEAFF
v_gene: TRBV14
j_gene: TRBJ1-1
d_gene: TRBD1
abundance: NA

CDR3nt: TGTGCCAGCAGCACCCGGGACGTCGGGGAGCTGTTTTTT
CDR3aa: CASSTRDVGELFF
v_gene: TRBV7-2
j_gene: TRBJ2-2
d_gene: NA
abundance: NA

CDR3nt: TGTGCCAGCAGACAGGGACAGGGGGCGATGCGAGCCCGGAACACTGAAGCTTTCTTT
CDR3aa: CASRQGQGAMRARNTEAFF
v_gene: TRBV2
j_gene: TRBJ1-1
d_gene: TRBD1
abundance: NA

CDR3nt: TGTGCCAGCAGTTTGTTGGCTACACGCACAGATACGCAGTATTTT
CDR3aa: CASSLLATRTDTQYF
v_gene: TRBV28
j_gene: TRBJ2-3
d_gene: NA
abundance: NA